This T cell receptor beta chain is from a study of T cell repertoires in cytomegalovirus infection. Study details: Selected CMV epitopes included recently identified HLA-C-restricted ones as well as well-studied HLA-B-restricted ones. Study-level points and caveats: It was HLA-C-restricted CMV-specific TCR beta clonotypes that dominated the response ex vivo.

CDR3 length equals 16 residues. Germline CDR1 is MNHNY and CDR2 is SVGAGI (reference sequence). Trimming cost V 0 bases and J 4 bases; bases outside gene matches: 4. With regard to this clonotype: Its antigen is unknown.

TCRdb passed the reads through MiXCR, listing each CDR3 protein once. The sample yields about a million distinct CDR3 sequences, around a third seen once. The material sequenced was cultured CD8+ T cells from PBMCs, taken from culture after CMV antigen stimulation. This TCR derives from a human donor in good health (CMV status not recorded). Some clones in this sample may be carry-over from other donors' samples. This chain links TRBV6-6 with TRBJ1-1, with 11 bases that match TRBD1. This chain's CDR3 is CASSYSGTGGGTEAFF. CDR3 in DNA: TGTGCCAGCAGTTACTCGGGGACAGGGGGGGGCACTGAAGCTTTCTTT.